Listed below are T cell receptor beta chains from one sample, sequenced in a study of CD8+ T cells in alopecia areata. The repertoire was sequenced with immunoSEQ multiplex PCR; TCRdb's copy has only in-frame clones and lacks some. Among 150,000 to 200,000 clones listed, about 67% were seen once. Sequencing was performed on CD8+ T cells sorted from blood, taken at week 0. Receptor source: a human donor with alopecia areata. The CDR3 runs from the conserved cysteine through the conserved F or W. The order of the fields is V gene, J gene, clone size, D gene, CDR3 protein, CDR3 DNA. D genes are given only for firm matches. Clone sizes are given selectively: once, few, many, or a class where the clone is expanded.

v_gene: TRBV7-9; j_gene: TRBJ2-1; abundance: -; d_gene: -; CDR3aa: CASSRNEQFF; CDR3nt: TGTGCCAGCAGCCGCAATGAGCAGTTCTTC
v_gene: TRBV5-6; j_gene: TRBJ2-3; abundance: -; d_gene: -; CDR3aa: CASSLGSTDTQYF; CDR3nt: TGTGCCAGCAGCTTAGGGTCCACAGATACGCAGTATTTT
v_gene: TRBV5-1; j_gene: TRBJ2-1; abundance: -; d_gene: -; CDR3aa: CASSLADAELSYNEQFF; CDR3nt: TGCGCCAGCAGCTTGGCCGATGCAGAGCTCTCCTACAATGAGCAGTTCTTC
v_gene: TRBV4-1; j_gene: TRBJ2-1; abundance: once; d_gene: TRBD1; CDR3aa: CASSQVIFTHDRGRYNEQFF; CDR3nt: TGCGCCAGCAGCCAAGTAATTTTTACCCACGACAGGGGCCGATACAATGAGCAGTTCTTC
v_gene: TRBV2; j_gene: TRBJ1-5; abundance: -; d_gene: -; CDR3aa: CASSLPGGAVRPQHF; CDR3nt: TGTGCCAGCAGCCTTCCGGGGGGCGCGGTGAGGCCCCAGCATTTT
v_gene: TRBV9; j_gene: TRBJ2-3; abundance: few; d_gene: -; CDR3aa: CASSVGGSAF; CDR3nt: TGTGCCAGCAGCGTAGGAGGGAGTGCTTTT
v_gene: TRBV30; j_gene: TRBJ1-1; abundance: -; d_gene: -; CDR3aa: CAWSVNSDSAFF; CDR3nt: TGTGCCTGGAGTGTCAACTCGGATTCGGCTTTCTTT
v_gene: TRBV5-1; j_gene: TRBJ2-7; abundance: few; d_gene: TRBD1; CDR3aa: CASSQGRGTYEQYF; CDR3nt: TGCGCCAGCAGCCAGGGCAGGGGGACCTACGAGCAGTACTTC
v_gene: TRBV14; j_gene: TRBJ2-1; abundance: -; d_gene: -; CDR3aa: CASSPTQGTSWNEQFF; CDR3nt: TGTGCCAGCAGCCCTACTCAGGGGACAAGTTGGAATGAGCAGTTCTTC
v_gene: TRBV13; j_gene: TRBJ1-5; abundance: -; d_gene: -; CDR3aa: CASSAGSRGYLHF; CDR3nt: TGTGCCAGCAGCGCCGGATCCCGAGGATATCTGCATTTT
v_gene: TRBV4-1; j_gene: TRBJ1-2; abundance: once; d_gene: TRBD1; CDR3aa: CASSPAGRGQDYGYTF; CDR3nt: TGCGCCAGCAGCCCTGCCGGCAGGGGGCAGGACTATGGCTACACCTTC
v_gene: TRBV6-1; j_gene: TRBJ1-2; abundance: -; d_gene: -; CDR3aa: CASSEYRGQGKNGYTF; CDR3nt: TGTGCCAGCAGTGAATACCGGGGGCAGGGGAAAAATGGCTACACCTTC
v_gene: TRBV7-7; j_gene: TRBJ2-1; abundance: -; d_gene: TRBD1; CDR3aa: CASSPDRSSYNEQFF; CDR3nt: TGTGCCAGCAGTCCGGACAGGAGCTCCTACAATGAGCAGTTCTTC
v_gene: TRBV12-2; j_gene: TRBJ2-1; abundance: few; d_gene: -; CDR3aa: CASRHSQMGYNEQFF; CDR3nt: TGTGCAAGTCGTCACTCACAGATGGGCTACAATGAGCAGTTCTTC
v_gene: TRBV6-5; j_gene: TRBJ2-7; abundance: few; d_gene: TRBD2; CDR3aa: CASSYSGTSVYEQYF; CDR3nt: TGTGCCAGCAGTTACTCCGGGACTAGCGTATACGAGCAGTACTTC
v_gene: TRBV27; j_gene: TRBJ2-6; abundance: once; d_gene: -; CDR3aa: CASSLSIYSSGANVLTF; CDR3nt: TGTGCCAGCAGTTTATCGATCTACTCGTCCGGGGCCAACGTCCTGACTTTC
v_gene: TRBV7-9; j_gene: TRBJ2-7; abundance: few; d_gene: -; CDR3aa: CASSPPGTHEQYF; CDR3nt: TGTGCCAGCAGTCCCCCAGGGACCCACGAGCAGTACTTC
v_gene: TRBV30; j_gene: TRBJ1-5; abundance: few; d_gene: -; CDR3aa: CAWSVMGDQPQHF; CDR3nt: TGTGCCTGGAGTGTTATGGGGGATCAGCCCCAGCATTTT
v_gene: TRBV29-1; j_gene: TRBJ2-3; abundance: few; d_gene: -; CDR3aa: CSVGKLVRTDTQYF; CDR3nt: TGCAGCGTTGGAAAACTAGTTCGCACAGATACGCAGTATTTT
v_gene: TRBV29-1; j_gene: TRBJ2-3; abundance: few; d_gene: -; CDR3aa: CSAESGFGTDTQYF; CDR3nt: TGCAGCGCGGAAAGCGGGTTCGGCACAGATACGCAGTATTTT
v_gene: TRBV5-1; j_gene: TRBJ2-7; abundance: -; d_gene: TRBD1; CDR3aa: CASSLDAGTGIYEQYF; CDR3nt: TGCGCCAGCAGCTTGGATGCCGGGACAGGGATCTACGAGCAGTACTTC
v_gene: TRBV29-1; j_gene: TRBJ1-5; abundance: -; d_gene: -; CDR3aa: CSVVDSGFGQPQHF; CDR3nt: TGCAGCGTTGTGGACAGCGGTTTTGGTCAGCCCCAGCATTTT
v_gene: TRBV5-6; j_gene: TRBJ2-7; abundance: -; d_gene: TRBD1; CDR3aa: CASSPGTGTYEQYF; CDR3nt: TGTGCCAGCAGCCCGGGGACAGGGACCTACGAGCAGTACTTC
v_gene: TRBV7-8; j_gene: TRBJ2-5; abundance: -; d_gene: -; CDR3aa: CASSLSSRGRGQETQYF; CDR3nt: TGTGCCAGCAGCTTGTCCAGCAGGGGAAGAGGCCAAGAGACCCAGTACTTC
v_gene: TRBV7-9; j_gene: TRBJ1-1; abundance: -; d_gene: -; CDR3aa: CASSPTSFADTEAFF; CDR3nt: TGTGCCAGCAGCCCAACAAGCTTCGCGGACACTGAAGCTTTCTTT
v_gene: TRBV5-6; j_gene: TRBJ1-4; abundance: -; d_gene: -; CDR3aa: CASSLPRINEKLFF; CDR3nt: TGTGCCAGCAGCTTGCCACGGATAAATGAAAAACTGTTTTTT
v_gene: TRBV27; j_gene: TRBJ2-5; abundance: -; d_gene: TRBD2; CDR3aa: CASTLRLAGPPETQYF; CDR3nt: TGTGCCAGCACCCTCCGACTAGCTGGCCCGCCGGAGACCCAGTACTTC
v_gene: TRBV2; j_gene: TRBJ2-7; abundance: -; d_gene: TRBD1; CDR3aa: CASKAGGYEQYF; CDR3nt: TGTGCCAGCAAGGCAGGGGGCTACGAGCAGTACTTC
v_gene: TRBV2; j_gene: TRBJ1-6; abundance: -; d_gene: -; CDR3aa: CASKTRGAYNSPLHF; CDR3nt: TGTGCCAGCAAAACGCGGGGGGCCTATAATTCACCCCTCCACTTT
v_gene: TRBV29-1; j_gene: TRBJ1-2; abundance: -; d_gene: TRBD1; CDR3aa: CSVSGGQNNNPYGYTF; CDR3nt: TGCAGCGTTTCGGGGGGACAGAACAATAATCCGTATGGCTACACCTTC
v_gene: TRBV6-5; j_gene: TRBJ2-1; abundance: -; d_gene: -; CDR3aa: CASRRDKLDYNEQFF; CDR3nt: TGTGCCAGCAGGAGAGACAAACTAGATTACAATGAGCAGTTCTTC
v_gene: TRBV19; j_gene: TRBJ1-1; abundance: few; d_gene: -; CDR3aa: CATAGGTEAFF; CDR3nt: TGTGCCACCGCGGGGGGCACTGAAGCTTTCTTT
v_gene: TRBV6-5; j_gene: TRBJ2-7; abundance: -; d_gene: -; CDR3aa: CASSARQPYEQYF; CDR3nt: TGTGCCAGCAGTGCCCGACAGCCCTACGAGCAGTACTTC
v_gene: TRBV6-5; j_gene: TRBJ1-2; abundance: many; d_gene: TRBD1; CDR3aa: CASSYDRGLSGYTF; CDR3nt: TGTGCCAGCAGTTACGACAGGGGGCTCTCTGGCTACACCTTC